This entry concerns a single T cell receptor beta chain. This specimen belongs to a study of Ad26.COV2.S vaccination and SARS-CoV-2 variants. Treatment meaning: some 19 received Ad26.COV2.S at low or high dose, single or two shots; roughly five received placebo; per-sample allocation not given. The investigators took samples on day 63 after the first vaccine or placebo injection. Sequencing used immunoSEQ multiplex PCR; TCRdb keeps in-frame clones, though not all of them. The sample has 350,000 to 450,000 clones, approximately 92% seen once. The sequence was obtained from a person between 18 and 60 years old who received the Ad26.COV2.S COVID-19 vaccine or a placebo. Sequences were derived from peripheral blood, sampled in a trial of Ad26.COV2.S vaccine versus placebo.

CDR3: CASSLVGGSHNEQFF. CDR3 bases: TGTGCCAGCAGCTTAGTCGGTGGATCACACAATGAGCAGTTCTTC. The V call is TRBV7-9, the J call TRBJ2-1; D is unresolved. Germline V lookup: CDR1 SEHNR, CDR2 FQNEAQ (reference sequence). V was cut by 1 base and J by 5 bases, with 12 bases left in between. This CDR3 region has 15 residues.